A single T cell receptor beta chain is shown here with its context. Its antigen is unknown. This record belongs to a study of Ad26.COV2.S vaccination and SARS-CoV-2 variants. TCRdb keeps only in-frame clones here, not all; method: immunoSEQ multiplex PCR. Of approximately 150,000 clones listed, just over 85% are singletons. The V end lost 1 base, the J end lost 4 bases, and 16 bases lay between the germline ends. Germline assignment: CDR1 MGHRA and CDR2 YSYEKL. The length of the CDR3 is 16 residues. Findings and limits, study-wide: Those who received the vaccine showed greater spike-specific TCR breadth than those given placebo. People who got the vaccine or the placebo had similar non-spike TCR breadth. Reportedly, spike-specific CD8+ and CD4+ T cell responses achieved substantial breadth once vaccination had taken place. Measures of TCR breadth and depth may have fallen short of total T cell responses.

The TCR originated in a human donor who had recovered from COVID-19. The sequencing here drew on peripheral blood, taken after recovery from COVID-19. The chain couples TRBV4-1 to TRBJ1-2, with a weak D call TRBD1 (5 bases). The chain's CDR3 is CASSQGRDPALYGYTF. The CDR3 nucleotides are TGCGCCAGCAGCCAAGGTCGGGACCCGGCCCTCTATGGCTACACCTTC.